This entry describes one T cell receptor (beta chain). Two nested PCRs, run for approximately 16 and 9 cycles, were applied to TCRalpha and TCRbeta cDNA. TCRdb reanalyzed the 5' RACE reads and collapses them to one entry per CDR3 protein, without DNA. This sample's table reports roughly 170,000 distinct CDR3 sequences. This specimen comes from a study of monozygotic twins with inflammatory bowel disease. Germline CDR1 is SQVTM and CDR2 is ANQGSEA. This CDR3 is built from 12 residues. This TCR was recovered from a human donor with ulcerative colitis or Crohn's disease, or a healthy co-twin of an affected twin (not recorded which). V is TRBV29-1 and J is TRBJ2-1. The sample consisted of blood. The CDR3 protein is CSVVGSYNEQFF.